Included here is one T cell receptor beta chain sequence, with context. Naive CD8 cells were CD45RO-negative, positively selected for CCR7, excluding terminally differentiated effector memory CD45RA+ cells. The sample belongs to a study of shared clonotypes between healthy human individuals. The germline CDR1 and CDR2 sequences are MNHEY and SMNVEV (reference sequence). The CDR3 is 16 amino acids. The V segment lost 5 bases and the J segment 9 bases; nucleotides outside the gene matches: 12. Sequenced by immunoSEQ multiplex PCR; TCRdb stores in-frame clones only, minus some. This sample has hundreds of thousands of clones, with 80% to 95% found just once.

V gene TRBV27 combines with J gene TRBJ2-5, with TRBD2 identical over 13 bases. Material for sequencing was naive CD8+ T cells sorted from blood. The sequence was collected from a man aged 25 to 40 in good health. The CDR3 is CASSPIGTSGTRAQYF. CDR3 nucleotides: TGTGCCAGCAGTCCCATAGGGACTAGCGGGACTAGGGCCCAGTACTTC.